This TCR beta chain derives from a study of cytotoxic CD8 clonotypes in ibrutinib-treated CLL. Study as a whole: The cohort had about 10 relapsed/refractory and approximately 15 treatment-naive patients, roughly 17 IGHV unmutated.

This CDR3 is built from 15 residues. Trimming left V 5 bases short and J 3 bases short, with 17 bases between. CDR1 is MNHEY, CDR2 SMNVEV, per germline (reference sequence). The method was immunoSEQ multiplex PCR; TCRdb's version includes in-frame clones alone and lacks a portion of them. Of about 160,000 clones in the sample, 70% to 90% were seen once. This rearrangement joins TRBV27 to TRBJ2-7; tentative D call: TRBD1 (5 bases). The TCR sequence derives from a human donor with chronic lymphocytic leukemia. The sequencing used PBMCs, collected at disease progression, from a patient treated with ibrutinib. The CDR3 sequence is CASSPRRQYSYEQYF. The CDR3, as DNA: TGTGCCAGCAGTCCGAGAAGACAGTATAGCTACGAGCAGTACTTC.